This entry features one TCR beta chain sequence. Antigen unknown. The data stem from a study of OX40 agonist ivuxolimab in advanced cancers. Study summary: Ivuxolimab doses were 0.01, 0.1, 0.3, 1.5, 3 or 10 mg/kg every 2 weeks. Allowance was made for prior anti-PD-1, anti-PD-L1 or anti-CTLA-4 therapy, and about 37% had some. Among those enrolled, mean age was 60 years (range roughly 20 to 79) and roughly 84% were male.

The CDR3 length is 18 residues. Trimming left V 0 bases short and J 2 bases short, with 17 bases between. Per germline, CDR1 SGDLS and CDR2 YYNGEE. Regarding the study as a whole: Expanded clones tended on average to be more numerous among CD8+ T cells than CD4+.

The protocol was immunoSEQ multiplex PCR, while the TCRdb copy is restricted to in-frame clones and leaves out a portion. The sample records 60,000 to 100,000 clones, about 90% being singletons. This specimen consisted of CD4+ or CD8+ T cells sorted from blood, obtained in a trial of the OX40 agonist ivuxolimab. The chain has TRBV9 and TRBJ2-2; no firm D call. This receptor was identified in an adult with an advanced solid tumor such as melanoma, head and neck, liver or kidney cancer. Written as DNA, the CDR3 is TGTGCCAGCAGCGTAGGGCACACGATGGGTTTCAACACCGGGGAGCTGTTTTTT. Its protein is CASSVGHTMGFNTGELFF.